The 12 T cell receptor beta chains reported below all come from one sample, sequenced in a study of brain T cells in children with intractable seizures. Assay: immunoSEQ multiplex PCR; the TCRdb copy retains only in-frame clones and omits some. Altogether 35,000 to 50,000 clones are present, more than 80% being singletons, with the ten largest covering around 5.9%. Sequences were derived from peripheral blood, sampled at surgery. These receptors originate from a girl aged 2 to 10 with tuberous sclerosis and intractable seizures.

As for this clone: One end of the junction does not line up with germline, which may come from a read error. The J gene is TRBJ1-1, the V gene TRBV12-3 or TRBV12-4, with D maybe TRBD1 (5 bases). This CDR3 has 11 residues. CDR3 amino acids: CASSLGDVRLF. The CDR3 DNA is TGTGCCAGCAGTTTGGGGGACGTACGTCTCTTT.

The chain uses TRBV27 and TRBJ1-5; D is ambiguous. Trimming removed 4 bases at V and 0 bases at J, with 4 bases between. Germline values: CDR1 MNHEY, CDR2 SMNVEV (reference sequence). This CDR3 region has 13 residues. DNA of the CDR3: TGTGCCAGCAGTTCTTTTAGCAATCAGCCCCAGCATTTT. Translated, it gives CASSSFSNQPQHF.

The V call is TRBV5-1, the J call TRBJ2-5; D is ambiguous. Trimming took 0 bases from V and 13 from J, leaving 22 bases between them. Germline CDR1 is SGHRS and CDR2 is YFSETQ. The CDR3 is 15 residues long. CDR3 sequence: CASSLEGLDSSAMYF. The DNA of the CDR3 is TGCGCCAGCAGCTTGGAGGGTCTAGATAGTTCAGCCATGTACTTC.

J is TRBJ2-5 and V is TRBV5-4; no reliable D call. The CDR3 has 13 residues. CDR1 is SGHNT and CDR2 is YYREEE in the germline V gene (reference sequence). Trimming took 7 bases from V and 0 from J, leaving 10 bases between them. The CDR3 reads CASSAWDQETQYF. In DNA, the CDR3 is TGTGCCAGCTCCGCGTGGGACCAAGAGACCCAGTACTTC.

V and J are TRBV7-9 and TRBJ1-1; no clear D gene. With 5 bases removed from V and 1 base from J, the gap between germline ends came to 5 bases. Per the germline V gene, CDR1 is SEHNR and CDR2 is FQNEAQ (reference sequence). The CDR3 covers 12 residues. The CDR3 protein is CASSPRNTEAFF. The CDR3 DNA sequence: TGTGCCAGCAGCCCCAGGAACACTGAAGCTTTCTTT.

This sequence joins TRBV6-1 and TRBJ2-7; 7 positions match TRBD1. The CDR3 is 15 amino acids. V lost 2 bases, J lost 0 bases, and 4 bases stayed unmatched. From germline, CDR1 is MNHNS and CDR2 SASEGT. The CDR3 here is CASSEQTGSSYEQYV. The CDR3 region has the DNA TGTGCCAGCAGTGAACAGACAGGGAGCTCCTACGAGCAGTACGTC.

V gene TRBV5-1 combines with J gene TRBJ2-2; D is perhaps TRBD2 (6 bases). Germline loops: CDR1 SGHRS, CDR2 YFSETQ. The CDR3 contains 15 residues. V was clipped by 2 bases and J by 1 base, with 9 bases between them. The CDR3 protein is CASSFSGGNTGELFF. The CDR3 DNA reads as TGCGCCAGCAGCTTTAGCGGTGGGAACACCGGGGAGCTGTTTTTT.

The chain joins TRBV3-1 (or the pseudogene TRBV3-2) to TRBJ1-5, with D perhaps matching TRBD1 (5 bases). Germline CDR1 and CDR2: LGHDT and YNNKEL (reference sequence). The CDR3 sequence is 14 residues long. V was pared by 1 base and J by 3 bases, with 7 bases between. CDR3 in DNA: TGTGCCAGCAGCCAAGGGACACCCAATCAGCCCCAGCATTTT. It translates to CASSQGTPNQPQHF.

This clone was seen a handful of times. The chain couples TRBV5-1 to TRBJ2-1, with 9 bases fitting TRBD2. J lost 6 bases, V lost 6 bases, and 10 bases had no gene match. This CDR3 comprises 15 residues. The germline V gene has CDR1 SGHRS and CDR2 YFSETQ. The CDR3 loop reads CASMGSGGHLNEQFF. CDR3 DNA: TGCGCCAGCATGGGTAGCGGGGGCCACCTCAATGAGCAGTTCTTC.

V is TRBV5-1 and J is TRBJ1-6, with 10 bases aligning to TRBD1. The CDR3 covers 15 residues. The J segment lost 7 bases and the V segment lost 5 bases, leaving 6 bases of the junction unmatched. CDR1 and CDR2 (germline): SGHRS, YFSETQ. The CDR3 sequence: CASSEGQGGNSPLHF. CDR3 coding DNA: TGCGCCAGCAGTGAAGGACAGGGGGGAAATTCACCCCTCCACTTT. The whole variable domain, filled in from reference TRBV5-1 and TRBJ1-6, reads KAGVTQTPRYLIKTRGQQVTLSCSPISGHRSVSWYQQTPGQGLQFLFEYFSETQRNKGNFPGRFSGRQFSNSRSEMNVSTLELGDSALYLCASSEGQGGNSPLHFGNGTRLTVT.

V and J are TRBV6-1 and TRBJ1-5; D is uncertain. The CDR3 is 16 residues long. The ends were cut back, 1 base at V and 3 bases at J, with 13 bases in the middle. CDR1 and CDR2 from the germline V gene are MNHNS and SASEGT. The CDR3 DNA sequence: TGTGCCAGCAGTGAAGGAGTCCTAGGATACAATCAGCCCCAGCATTTT. Protein product: CASSEGVLGYNQPQHF.

The V call is TRBV5-1, the J call TRBJ2-1; 9 nucleotides match TRBD2. Losses at the gene ends were 6 bases for V and 0 bases for J; bases not matched to a gene: 4. Germline V gene sequence: CDR1 SGHRS, CDR2 YFSETQ. The CDR3 loop spans 15 amino acids. This CDR3 reads CASTNSGSSYNEQFF. The CDR3 coding sequence is TGCGCCAGCACCAATAGCGGGAGCTCCTACAATGAGCAGTTCTTC.